The present TCR beta chain was sequenced within a study of T cells in Graves' hyperthyroidism and ophthalmopathy. General study results and limits: The blood repertoire included most of the expanded thyroid clonotypes above 0.001. Ophthalmopathy was told apart from stable hyperthyroidism by a 13 V-J model.

RNA transcripts were the template for amplifying TCR beta CDR3 regions. Initially, a first-round RT-PCR of the TCR CDR3 employed the HTBI primer set. MiXCR, applied by TCRdb to the multiplex PCR reads, yields one record per CDR3 protein. The repertoire has some 580,000 distinct CDR3 sequences, approximately 16% of them found once; the top ten carry 2.5% to 4%. Regarding this clonotype: Its antigen is unidentified.

Germline CDR1 SGDLS, CDR2 YYNGEE. Trimming shortened V by 4 bases and J by 3 bases, and 10 bases separated the two germline ends. This CDR3 has 14 residues. The sequenced sample consisted of blood. The chain has TRBV9 and TRBJ1-4, with D possibly matching TRBD1 (5 bases). The TCR sequence derives from a middle-aged woman with Graves' ophthalmopathy. CDR3 residues: CASSRGVANEKLFF. DNA for the CDR3: TGTGCCAGCAGCCGGGGGGTGGCTAATGAAAAACTGTTTTTT.